This is a list of T cell receptor beta chains from one sample in a study of blood T cell repertoires in COVID-19. Assay used: immunoSEQ multiplex PCR; TCRdb lists only in-frame clones, some missing. This table has approximately 170,000 clones, 88% appearing once. Sequencing used PBMCs or T cells enriched from blood (not recorded which). These receptors originate from a woman aged 18-29 years who had recovered from COVID-19. CDR3s leave out the opening cysteine and the closing phenylalanine or tryptophan. Fields, in order: CDR3 length, V gene, J gene, CDR3 protein.

CDR3 length: 13; V gene: TRBV15; J gene: TRBJ1-5; CDR3 protein: ATSRDWQANQPQH
CDR3 length: 12; V gene: TRBV23-1; J gene: TRBJ1-6; CDR3 protein: ASSSWGHYSPLH
CDR3 length: 13; V gene: TRBV18; J gene: TRBJ1-2; CDR3 protein: ASSYSGATNYGYT
CDR3 length: 10; V gene: TRBV5-1; J gene: TRBJ2-7; CDR3 protein: ASSIQGGEQY
CDR3 length: 12; V gene: TRBV10-3; J gene: TRBJ1-2; CDR3 protein: AISESTADYGYT
CDR3 length: 12; V gene: TRBV6-4; J gene: TRBJ2-1; CDR3 protein: ASSVGGSPNEQF
CDR3 length: 10; V gene: TRBV30; J gene: TRBJ1-1; CDR3 protein: AWIGWATWAF
CDR3 length: 12; V gene: TRBV29-1; J gene: TRBJ2-4; CDR3 protein: SVRRGTAKNIQY
CDR3 length: 16; V gene: TRBV11-2; J gene: TRBJ1-1; CDR3 protein: ASRYNSILTFMNTEAF
CDR3 length: 13; V gene: TRBV3-1/TRBV3-2; J gene: TRBJ2-3; CDR3 protein: ASSPLGGLTDTQY
CDR3 length: 13; V gene: TRBV30; J gene: TRBJ2-3; CDR3 protein: AWQWGTHRTDTQY
CDR3 length: 19; V gene: TRBV21-1; J gene: TRBJ2-7; CDR3 protein: ASSPPLWASLRADRASGKY
CDR3 length: 11; V gene: TRBV2; J gene: TRBJ1-4; CDR3 protein: ASRGQGGEKLF
CDR3 length: 12; V gene: TRBV10-1; J gene: TRBJ2-2; CDR3 protein: ASSSGRNTGELF
CDR3 length: 13; V gene: TRBV6-1; J gene: TRBJ1-2; CDR3 protein: ASSDGTGAVWGYT
CDR3 length: 13; V gene: TRBV3-1/TRBV3-2; J gene: TRBJ2-1; CDR3 protein: ASSPWGRYQGEQF
CDR3 length: 15; V gene: TRBV19; J gene: TRBJ1-1; CDR3 protein: ASSILRQGGRWTEAF
CDR3 length: 13; V gene: TRBV11-2; J gene: TRBJ1-1; CDR3 protein: ASSLDQGSHTEAF
CDR3 length: 13; V gene: TRBV6-2/TRBV6-3; J gene: TRBJ2-5; CDR3 protein: ASSSLGFLKETQY
CDR3 length: 13; V gene: TRBV27; J gene: TRBJ1-2; CDR3 protein: ASTPAFPANYGYT
CDR3 length: 12; V gene: TRBV2; J gene: TRBJ1-2; CDR3 protein: ASSAGMGGYGYT
CDR3 length: 13; V gene: TRBV29-1; J gene: TRBJ2-3; CDR3 protein: SVDFGLANTDTQY
CDR3 length: 15; V gene: TRBV7-2; J gene: TRBJ1-2; CDR3 protein: ASSSKPPSMSGYGYT
CDR3 length: 12; V gene: TRBV19; J gene: TRBJ1-6; CDR3 protein: ASSPGQAPSPLH
CDR3 length: 9; V gene: TRBV12-3/TRBV12-4; J gene: TRBJ1-5; CDR3 protein: ASSFGQPQH
CDR3 length: 12; V gene: TRBV7-2; J gene: TRBJ1-1; CDR3 protein: ASSLSRSNTEAF
CDR3 length: 12; V gene: TRBV7-2; J gene: TRBJ2-7; CDR3 protein: ASSSRTSSYEQY
CDR3 length: 13; V gene: TRBV18; J gene: TRBJ2-7; CDR3 protein: ASSREAAGINEQY
CDR3 length: 14; V gene: TRBV25-1; J gene: TRBJ1-4; CDR3 protein: ASSEFRTGGNEKLF
CDR3 length: 14; V gene: TRBV9; J gene: TRBJ2-7; CDR3 protein: ASSVGSGISSYEQY
CDR3 length: 13; V gene: TRBV6-2/TRBV6-3; J gene: TRBJ2-5; CDR3 protein: ASSYPGRVGETQY
CDR3 length: 13; V gene: TRBV28; J gene: TRBJ1-4; CDR3 protein: ASSQGGELGEKLF
CDR3 length: 11; V gene: TRBV12-5; J gene: TRBJ1-2; CDR3 protein: ASGSTGVEGYT
CDR3 length: 11; V gene: TRBV29-1; J gene: TRBJ1-3; CDR3 protein: STRGGQRNTIY
CDR3 length: 16; V gene: TRBV25-1; J gene: TRBJ1-1; CDR3 protein: ASSEYTGTGKMNTEAF
CDR3 length: 13; V gene: TRBV19; J gene: TRBJ2-1; CDR3 protein: ASRSLGGRSNEQF